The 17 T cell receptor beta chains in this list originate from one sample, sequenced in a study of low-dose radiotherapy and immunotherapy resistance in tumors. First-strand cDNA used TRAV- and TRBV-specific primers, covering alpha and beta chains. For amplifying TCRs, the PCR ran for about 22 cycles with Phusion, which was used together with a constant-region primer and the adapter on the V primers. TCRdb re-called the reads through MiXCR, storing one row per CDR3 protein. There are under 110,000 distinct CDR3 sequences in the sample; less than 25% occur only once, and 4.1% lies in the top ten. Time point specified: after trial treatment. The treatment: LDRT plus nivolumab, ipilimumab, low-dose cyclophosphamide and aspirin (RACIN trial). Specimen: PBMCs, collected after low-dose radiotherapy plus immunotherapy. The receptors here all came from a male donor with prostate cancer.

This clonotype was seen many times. The chain's CDR3 is CASGPPLRGGDEETQYF. The CDR3 nucleotides read TGTGCTAGTGGTCCCCCCCTGAGGGGAGGGGATGAAGAGACCCAGTACTTC. The V and J genes are TRBV12-5 and TRBJ2-5; 7 nucleotides match TRBD2. The V gene's germline CDR1 is LGHNT and CDR2 FRNRAP. V was pared by 5 bases and J by 3 bases, with 15 bases of the junction left unmatched. The CDR3 is 17 residues long.

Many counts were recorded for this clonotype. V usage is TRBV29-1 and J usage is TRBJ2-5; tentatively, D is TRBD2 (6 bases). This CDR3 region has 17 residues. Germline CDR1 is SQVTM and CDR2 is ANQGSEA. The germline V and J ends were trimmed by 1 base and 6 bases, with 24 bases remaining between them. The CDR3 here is CSVEVGGGGAGPQTQYF. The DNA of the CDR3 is TGCAGCGTTGAAGTTGGGGGTGGCGGGGCGGGTCCGCAGACCCAGTACTTC.

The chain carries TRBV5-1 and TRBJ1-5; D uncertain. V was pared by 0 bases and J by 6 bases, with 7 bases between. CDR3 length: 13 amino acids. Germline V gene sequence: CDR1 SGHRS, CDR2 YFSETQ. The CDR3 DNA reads TGCGCCAGCAGCTTGGCCGGGTCTCAGCCCCAGCATTTT. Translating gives CASSLAGSQPQHF.

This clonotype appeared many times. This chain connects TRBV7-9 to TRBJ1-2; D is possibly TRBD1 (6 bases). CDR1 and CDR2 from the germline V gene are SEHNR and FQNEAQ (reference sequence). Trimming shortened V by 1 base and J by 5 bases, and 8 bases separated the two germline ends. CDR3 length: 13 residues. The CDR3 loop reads CASSLGTGYGYTF. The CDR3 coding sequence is TGTGCCAGCAGCTTAGGAACAGGGTATGGCTACACCTTC.

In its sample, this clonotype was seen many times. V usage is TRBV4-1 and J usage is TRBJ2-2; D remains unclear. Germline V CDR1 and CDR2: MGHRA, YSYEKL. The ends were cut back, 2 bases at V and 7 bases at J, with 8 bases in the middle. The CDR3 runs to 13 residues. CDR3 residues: CASSQKVVGELFF. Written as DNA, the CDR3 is TGCGCCAGCAGCCAAAAAGTGGTCGGGGAGCTGTTTTTT.

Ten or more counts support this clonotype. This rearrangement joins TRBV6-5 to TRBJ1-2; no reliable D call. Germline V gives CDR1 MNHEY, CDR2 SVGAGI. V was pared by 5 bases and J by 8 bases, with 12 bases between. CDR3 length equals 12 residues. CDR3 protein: CASSPAGWGYTF. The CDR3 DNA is TGTGCCAGCAGTCCGGCGGGTTGGGGCTACACCTTC.

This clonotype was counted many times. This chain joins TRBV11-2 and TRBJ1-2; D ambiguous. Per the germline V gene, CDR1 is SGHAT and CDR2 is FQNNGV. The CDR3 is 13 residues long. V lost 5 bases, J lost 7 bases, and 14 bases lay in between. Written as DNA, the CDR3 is TGTGCCAGCAGCCCCTCCCCCGATGCTGGCTACACCTTC. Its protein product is CASSPSPDAGYTF. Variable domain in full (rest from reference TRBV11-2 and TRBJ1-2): EAGVAQSPRYKIIEKRQSVAFWCNPISGHATLYWYQQILGQGPKLLIQFQNNGVVDDSQLPKDRFSAERLKGVDSTLKIQPAKLEDSAVYLCASSPSPDAGYTFGSGTRLTVV.

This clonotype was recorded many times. This chain's CDR3 is CASSLGTAYNEQFF. The CDR3 bases are TGTGCCAGCAGCTTAGGGACAGCCTACAATGAGCAGTTCTTC. V gene TRBV11-2 combines with J gene TRBJ2-1; tentatively, D is TRBD1 (6 bases). Germline V gene data show CDR1 as SGHAT and CDR2 as FQNNGV. Deletions cut 1 base from V and 2 bases from J, with 6 bases between. The CDR3 contains 14 residues.

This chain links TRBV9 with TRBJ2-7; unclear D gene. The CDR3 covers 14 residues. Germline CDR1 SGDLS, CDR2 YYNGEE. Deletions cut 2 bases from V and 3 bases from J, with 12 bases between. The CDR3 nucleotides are TGTGCCAGCAGCGTGGGGTCTCCCCGCTACGAGCAGTACTTC. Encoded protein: CASSVGSPRYEQYF. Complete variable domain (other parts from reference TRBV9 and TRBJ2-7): DSGVTQTPKHLITATGQRVTLRCSPRSGDLSVYWYQQSLDQGLQFLIQYYNGEERAKGNILERFSAQQFPDLHSELNLSSLELGDSALYFCASSVGSPRYEQYFGPGTRLTVT.

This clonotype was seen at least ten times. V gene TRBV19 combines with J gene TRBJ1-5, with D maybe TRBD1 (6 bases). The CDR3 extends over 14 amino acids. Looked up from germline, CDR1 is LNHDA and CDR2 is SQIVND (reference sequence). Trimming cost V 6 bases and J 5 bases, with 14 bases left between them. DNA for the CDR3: TGTGCCAGTAGAAGACAGGAGTCGGATCAGCCCCAGCATTTT. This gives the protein CASRRQESDQPQHF.

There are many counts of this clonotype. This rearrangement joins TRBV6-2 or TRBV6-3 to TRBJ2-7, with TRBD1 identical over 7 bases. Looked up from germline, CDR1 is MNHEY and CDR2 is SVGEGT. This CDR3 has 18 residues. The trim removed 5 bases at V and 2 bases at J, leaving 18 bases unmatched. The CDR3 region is CASSLTGSGRTTPYEQYF. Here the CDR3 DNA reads TGTGCCAGCAGTCTGACAGGGTCGGGACGGACGACACCCTACGAGCAGTACTTC.

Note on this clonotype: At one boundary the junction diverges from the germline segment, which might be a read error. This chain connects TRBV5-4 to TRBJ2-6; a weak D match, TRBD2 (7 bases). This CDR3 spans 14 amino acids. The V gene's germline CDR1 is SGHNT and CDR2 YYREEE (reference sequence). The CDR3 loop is CASSSTAGAYVLTF. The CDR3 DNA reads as TGTGCCAGCAGCTCGACGGCGGGGGCCTACGTCCTGACTTTC.

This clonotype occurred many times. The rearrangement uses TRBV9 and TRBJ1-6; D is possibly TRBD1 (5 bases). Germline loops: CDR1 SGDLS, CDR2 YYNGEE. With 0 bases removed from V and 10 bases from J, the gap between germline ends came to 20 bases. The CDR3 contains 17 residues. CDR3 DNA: TGTGCCAGCAGCGTAGAGCCTGCAGGGCTCCAGGGATCACCCCTCCACTTT. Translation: CASSVEPAGLQGSPLHF. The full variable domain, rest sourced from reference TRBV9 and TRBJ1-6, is DSGVTQTPKHLITATGQRVTLRCSPRSGDLSVYWYQQSLDQGLQFLIQYYNGEERAKGNILERFSAQQFPDLHSELNLSSLELGDSALYFCASSVEPAGLQGSPLHFGNGTRLTVT.

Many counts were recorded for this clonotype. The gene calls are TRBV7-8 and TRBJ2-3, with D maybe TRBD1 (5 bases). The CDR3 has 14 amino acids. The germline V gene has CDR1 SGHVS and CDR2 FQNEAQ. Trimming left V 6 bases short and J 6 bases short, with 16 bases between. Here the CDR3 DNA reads TGTGCCAGCAGTCACCCGAAGGGGCGCGATACGCAGTATTTT. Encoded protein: CASSHPKGRDTQYF.

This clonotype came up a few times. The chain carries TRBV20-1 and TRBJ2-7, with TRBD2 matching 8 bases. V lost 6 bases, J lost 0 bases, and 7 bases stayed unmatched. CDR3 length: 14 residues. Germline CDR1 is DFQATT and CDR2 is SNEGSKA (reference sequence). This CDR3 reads CSAEAGTSSYEQYF. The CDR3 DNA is TGCAGTGCGGAAGCGGGGACTAGCTCCTACGAGCAGTACTTC.

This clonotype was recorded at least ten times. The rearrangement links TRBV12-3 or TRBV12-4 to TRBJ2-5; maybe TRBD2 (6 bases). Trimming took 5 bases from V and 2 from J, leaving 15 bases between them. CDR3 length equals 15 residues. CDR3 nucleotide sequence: TGTGCCAGCAGTCGCGGGGCCGGGATTCAAGAGACCCAGTACTTC. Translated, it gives CASSRGAGIQETQYF.

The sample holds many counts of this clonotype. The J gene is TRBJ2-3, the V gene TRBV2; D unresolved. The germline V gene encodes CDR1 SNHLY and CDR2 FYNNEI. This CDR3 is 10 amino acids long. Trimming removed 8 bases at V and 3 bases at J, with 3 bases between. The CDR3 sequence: CASLTDTQYF. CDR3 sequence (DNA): TGTGCCAGCCTTACAGATACGCAGTATTTT.